A single sample is the source of the 24 T cell receptor beta chains below, sequenced in a study of T cell responses to AZD1222 COVID-19 vaccine. TCRdb's table, derived via immunoSEQ multiplex PCR, lists solely in-frame clones and lacks some. The sample includes about 85,000 clones, roughly nine tenths of them seen just once. This specimen was peripheral blood, taken on day 0 of AZD1222 vaccination. These receptors came from an adult in good health.

Details on this clone: In the same sample, other DNA sequences code for this CDR3. The chain combines TRBV3-1 (or the pseudogene TRBV3-2) with TRBJ1-5; D is uncertain. The CDR3 has 12 residues. Germline lookup yields CDR1 LGHDT and CDR2 YNNKEL (reference sequence). The germline V and J ends were trimmed by 1 base and 5 bases, with 3 bases remaining between them. The CDR3 sequence is CASSQGDQPQHF. CDR3 nucleotides: TGTGCCAGCAGCCAAGGCGATCAGCCCCAGCATTTT.

The V and J genes are TRBV5-6 and TRBJ2-5, with 10 bases fitting TRBD2. Per germline, CDR1 SGHDT and CDR2 YYEEEE. Trimming at V came to 6 bases and at J to 5 bases, leaving 7 bases not matched to a gene. This CDR3 has 14 amino acids. The CDR3 loop is CASKTPSGSETQYF. CDR3 nucleotide sequence: TGTGCCAGCAAAACGCCTAGCGGGAGCGAGACCCAGTACTTC.

The chain employs TRBV28 and TRBJ1-6, with 7 bases identical to TRBD1. The CDR3 consists of 17 residues. V lost 2 bases to trimming and J lost 3 bases; unmatched junction nucleotides: 7. Germline CDR1 reads MDHEN; CDR2 reads SYDVKM. CDR3 protein: CASSLEQGPNYNSPLHF. The CDR3 DNA is TGTGCCAGCAGTTTAGAACAGGGGCCAAACTATAATTCACCCCTCCACTTT.

The chain carries TRBV9 and TRBJ2-5; D possibly uses TRBD1 or TRBD2 (5 bases each). Per germline, CDR1 SGDLS and CDR2 YYNGEE. CDR3 size: 13 residues. The V end was cut by 4 bases, the J end by 1 base, with 8 bases between. The CDR3 here is CASSLGAQETQYF. CDR3 sequence (DNA): TGTGCCAGCAGCCTCGGGGCCCAAGAGACCCAGTACTTC.

The chain employs TRBV29-1 and TRBJ2-3; D is unresolved. Per the germline V gene, CDR1 is SQVTM and CDR2 is ANQGSEA. The CDR3 extends over 14 amino acids. V shed 1 base and J shed 0 bases, with 8 bases lying between them. The chain's CDR3 is CSVEGYTSTDTQYF. DNA for the CDR3: TGCAGCGTTGAAGGTTACACGAGCACAGATACGCAGTATTTT.

The V call is TRBV7-3, the J call TRBJ2-6, with 9 bases matching TRBD1. CDR3 size: 20 residues. Per the germline V gene, CDR1 is SGHTA and CDR2 is FQGTGA. After removal of 2 bases from V and 1 base from J, the junction contained 12 bases not matched to a gene. For the CDR3, the DNA is TGTGCCAGCAGCTTATACCCGGGACAGGGAATTGGGTCTGGGGCCAACGTCCTGACTTTC. Its translation: CASSLYPGQGIGSGANVLTF.

The rearrangement uses TRBV18 and TRBJ1-3; 7 positions match TRBD1. The CDR3 has 15 amino acids. The ends lost 3 bases at V and 1 base at J; junction bases unmatched: 3. The germline V gene encodes CDR1 KGHSH and CDR2 LQKENI. CDR3 amino acids: CASSPTGESGNTIYF. CDR3 sequence (DNA): TGTGCCAGCTCACCTACAGGGGAATCTGGAAACACCATATATTTT.

The V call is TRBV19, the J call TRBJ2-7; D uncertain. The V gene lost 4 bases and the J gene lost 0 bases, with 10 bases spanning the gap. Germline loops: CDR1 LNHDA, CDR2 SQIVND (reference sequence). The CDR3 sequence is 14 residues long. The CDR3 bases are TGTGCCAGTAGTACCTCGTGGGCCTCCTACGAGCAGTACTTC. Amino acids: CASSTSWASYEQYF.

This clone was seen only a few times. This chain connects TRBV9 to TRBJ2-3; D is uncertain. V dropped 4 bases and J dropped 4 bases, with 7 bases sitting between them. Germline CDR1 is SGDLS and CDR2 is YYNGEE. The CDR3 is made up of 12 amino acids. The CDR3 here is CASSPPADTQYF. CDR3 sequence (DNA): TGTGCCAGCAGCCCCCCAGCAGATACGCAGTATTTT.

The DNA for the CDR3 is TGTGCCAGCAGCTTTGAGTTCGTAACTGAAGCTTTCTTT. It encodes CASSFEFVTEAFF. The rearrangement uses TRBV7-9 and TRBJ1-1; D is uncertain. V lost 3 bases and J lost 5, with 10 bases in between. From germline, CDR1 is SEHNR and CDR2 FQNEAQ (reference sequence). The CDR3 covers 13 residues. Variable domain in full (rest from reference TRBV7-9 and TRBJ1-1): DTGVSQNPRHKITKRGQNVTFRCDPISEHNRLYWYRQTLGQGPEFLTYFQNEAQLEKSRLLSDRFSAERPKGSFSTLEIQRTEQGDSAMYLCASSFEFVTEAFFGQGTRLTVV.

The genes are TRBV4-1 and TRBJ1-5; D gene unclear. V gave up 4 bases and J gave up 2 bases, with 9 bases separating them. In germline, CDR1 is MGHRA, CDR2 YSYEKL. The CDR3 contains 14 residues. The CDR3 here is CASSPLDGNQPQHF. DNA of the CDR3: TGCGCCAGCAGCCCTCTGGACGGCAATCAGCCCCAGCATTTT.

The genes are TRBV6-5 and TRBJ1-3, with 8 bases identical to TRBD1. The CDR3 has 15 residues. The germline gives CDR1 MNHEY, CDR2 SVGAGI. J gave up 0 bases and V 8 bases, and 6 bases lay outside the gene matches. The CDR3 DNA reads as TGTGCCAGCGGGATCACAGGGGGCTCTGGAAACACCATATATTTT. This gives the protein CASGITGGSGNTIYF.

This clone was found a few times. V and J are TRBV9 and TRBJ1-2; TRBD1 is a possible D gene (5 bases). Looked up from germline, CDR1 is SGDLS and CDR2 is YYNGEE. The CDR3 totals 13 residues. V was trimmed by 4 bases and J by 3 bases, leaving 10 bases between them. The CDR3 here is CASSLTDYYGYTF. The CDR3, as DNA: TGTGCCAGCAGCCTGACAGACTACTATGGCTACACCTTC.

A few counts support this clone. The chain links TRBV5-6 to TRBJ2-7; D uncertain. Trimming left V 2 bases short and J 7 bases short, with 19 bases between. Germline CDR1 and CDR2: SGHDT and YYEEEE. The CDR3 is made up of 15 amino acids. CDR3 sequence reads: CASSFPKKGLGEQYF. CDR3 DNA sequence: TGTGCCAGCAGCTTCCCGAAGAAGGGATTGGGGGAGCAGTACTTC.

The chain has TRBV6-5 and TRBJ2-7; 7 bases line up with TRBD1. This CDR3 region has 14 residues. After removal of 6 bases from V and 0 bases from J, the junction contained 5 bases not matched to a gene. Germline V gives CDR1 MNHEY, CDR2 SVGAGI. Here the CDR3 reads CASSRGTDSYEQYF. DNA of the CDR3: TGTGCCAGCAGCAGAGGGACAGACTCCTACGAGCAGTACTTC.

This chain joins TRBV6-5 and TRBJ1-1; 7 positions match TRBD1. The CDR3 contains 14 residues. V lost 2 bases and J lost 4; bases outside the gene matches: 4. Germline values: CDR1 MNHEY, CDR2 SVGAGI. The CDR3 DNA sequence: TGTGCCAGCAGTTACAGGGGGCGCGCCACTGAAGCTTTCTTT. Protein: CASSYRGRATEAFF.

This rearrangement joins TRBV7-2 to TRBJ2-7; 10 bases line up with TRBD2. Trimming at V came to 6 bases and at J to 2 bases, leaving 7 bases not matched to a gene. The CDR3 extends over 15 amino acids. Germline loops: CDR1 SGHTA, CDR2 FQGNSA. CDR3 in amino acids: CASSQSGRETYEQYF. The CDR3 DNA reads as TGTGCCAGCAGTCAAAGCGGGAGGGAGACCTACGAGCAGTACTTC.

This rearrangement joins TRBV6-2 or TRBV6-3 to TRBJ2-3; D is unclear. The CDR3 is made up of 15 amino acids. CDR1 MNHEY and CDR2 SVGEGT come from the germline V gene. Trimming pared 5 bases from V and 1 base from J, leaving 13 bases between. CDR3 in DNA: TGTGCCAGCAGTCCCGGGCCGCTCCGCACAGATACGCAGTATTTT. Residues: CASSPGPLRTDTQYF.

The V gene is TRBV10-1, the J gene TRBJ1-1; D may be TRBD1 (6 bases). This CDR3 contains 14 residues. The germline V gene has CDR1 WNHNN and CDR2 SYGVQD (reference sequence). The V gene lost 0 bases and the J gene lost 3 bases, with 8 bases spanning the gap. The CDR3 is CASSESAGDTEAFF. CDR3 nucleotide sequence: TGCGCCAGCAGTGAGTCGGCAGGGGACACTGAAGCTTTCTTT.

This clone was seen a single time. J is TRBJ2-3 and V is TRBV4-2; a weak D match, TRBD2 (5 bases). Germline CDR1 LGHNA, CDR2 YNFKEQ. The CDR3 contains 16 residues. Trimming cost V 0 bases and J 5 bases, with 15 bases left between them. Written as DNA, the CDR3 is TGTGCCAGCAGCCAAGAGACTACTCTGCTTGGAGATACGCAGTATTTT. It translates to CASSQETTLLGDTQYF.

The chain recombines TRBV6-6 with TRBJ2-3; D gene unclear. CDR1 is MNHNY, CDR2 SVGAGI, per germline (reference sequence). The CDR3 has 11 amino acids. V lost 5 bases to trimming and J lost 2 bases, with 2 bases between them. CDR3: CASSTTDTQYF. The CDR3 DNA sequence: TGTGCCAGCAGTACCACAGATACGCAGTATTTT.

The CDR3 DNA reads as TGTGCCAGCAGACAACCAGGGGGGGCCACCTATAATTCACCCCTCCACTTT. This gives the protein CASRQPGGATYNSPLHF. The rearrangement joins TRBV28 to TRBJ1-6; 7 positions match TRBD1. After removal of 6 bases from V and 2 bases from J, the junction contained 10 bases not matched to a gene. Germline V gives CDR1 MDHEN, CDR2 SYDVKM. The CDR3 contains 17 residues.

This clone is medium-sized (0.01 to 0.1%). The chain couples TRBV7-9 to TRBJ1-2, with D possibly being TRBD1 (5 bases). Germline V lookup: CDR1 SEHNR, CDR2 FQNEAQ (reference sequence). The CDR3 contains 12 residues. With 1 base removed from V and 7 bases from J, the gap between germline ends came to 7 bases. The CDR3 DNA is TGTGCCAGCAGCTTAGACAGGACTGGCTACACCTTC. It is translated as CASSLDRTGYTF.

The gene calls are TRBV6-5 and TRBJ1-5, with 7 nucleotides matching TRBD1. Trimming at V came to 6 bases and at J to 3 bases, leaving 8 bases not matched to a gene. Germline assignment: CDR1 MNHEY and CDR2 SVGAGI. This CDR3 has 15 amino acids. The CDR3 DNA sequence: TGTGCCAGCAGGCAGACAGGGTTTGACAATCAGCCCCAGCATTTT. Translation gives CASRQTGFDNQPQHF.